This TCR beta chain was observed in a study of blood T cell repertoires in COVID-19. Donors in Cohort 3 counted as recovered after two negative PCRs, clearance, or symptom resolution. Sequencing used immunoSEQ multiplex PCR; TCRdb keeps in-frame clones, though not all of them. The table includes about 390,000 clones, roughly 89% detected once. Sequenced input: PBMCs or T cells enriched from blood (not recorded which). The receptor was isolated from a woman in her 50s who had recovered from COVID-19.

CDR3 sequence reads: CASREKDGRGQPQHF. CDR3 DNA: TGTGCCAGCCGGGAGAAGGACGGGAGAGGTCAGCCCCAGCATTTT. The V and J genes are TRBV2 and TRBJ1-5; D is undetermined. CDR3 size: 15 residues. The V and J ends lost 8 bases and 6 bases respectively, with 20 bases between them. The germline V gene encodes CDR1 SNHLY and CDR2 FYNNEI.